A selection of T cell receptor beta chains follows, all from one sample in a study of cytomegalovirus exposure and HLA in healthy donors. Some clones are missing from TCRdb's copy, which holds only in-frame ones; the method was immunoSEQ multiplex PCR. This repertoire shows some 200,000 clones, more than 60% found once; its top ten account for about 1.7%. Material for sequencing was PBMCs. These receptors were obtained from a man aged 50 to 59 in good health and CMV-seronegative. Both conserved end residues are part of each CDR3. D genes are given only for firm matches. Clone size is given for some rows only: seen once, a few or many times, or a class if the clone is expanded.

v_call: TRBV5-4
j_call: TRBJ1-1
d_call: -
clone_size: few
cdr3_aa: CASSFWRDGTEAFF
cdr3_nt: TGTGCCAGCAGCTTTTGGAGGGATGGCACTGAAGCTTTCTTT

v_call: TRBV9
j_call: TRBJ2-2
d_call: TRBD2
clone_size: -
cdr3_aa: CASSVEAGGKAGELFF
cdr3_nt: TGTGCCAGCAGCGTCGAAGCGGGAGGGAAGGCCGGGGAGCTGTTTTTT

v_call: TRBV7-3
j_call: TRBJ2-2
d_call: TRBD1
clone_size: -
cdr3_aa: CASSSRQGPNTGELFF
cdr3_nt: TGTGCCAGCAGCTCGCGACAGGGGCCGAACACCGGGGAGCTGTTTTTT

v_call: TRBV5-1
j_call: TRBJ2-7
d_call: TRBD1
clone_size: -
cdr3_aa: CASSPRGQVYEQYF
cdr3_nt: TGCGCCAGCAGCCCCAGAGGACAGGTCTACGAGCAGTACTTC

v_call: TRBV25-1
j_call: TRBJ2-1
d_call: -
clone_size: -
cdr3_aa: CASRVALPGAEQFF
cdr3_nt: TGTGCCAGCAGGGTAGCCCTACCGGGAGCTGAGCAGTTCTTC

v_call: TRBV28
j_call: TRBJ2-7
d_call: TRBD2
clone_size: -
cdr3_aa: CASNPALAGVNFEQYF
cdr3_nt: TGTGCCAGCAACCCGGCGCTAGCGGGAGTAAATTTCGAGCAGTACTTC

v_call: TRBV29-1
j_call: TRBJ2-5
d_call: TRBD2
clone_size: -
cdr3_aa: CSVGGGGSGRGETQYF
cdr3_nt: TGCAGCGTTGGGGGTGGCGGTAGCGGGAGAGGAGAGACCCAGTACTTC

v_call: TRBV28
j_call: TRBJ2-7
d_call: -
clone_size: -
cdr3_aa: CASSPDTVRYEQYF
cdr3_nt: TGTGCCAGCAGTCCTGATACGGTCCGATACGAGCAGTACTTC

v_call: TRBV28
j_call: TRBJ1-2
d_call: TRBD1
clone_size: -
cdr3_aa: CASSVPGTGAPKGYTF
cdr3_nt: TGTGCCAGCAGTGTCCCCGGGACAGGGGCGCCCAAAGGCTACACCTTC

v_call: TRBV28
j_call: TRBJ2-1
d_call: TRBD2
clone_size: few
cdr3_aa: CASSKAGGGNEQFF
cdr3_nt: TGTGCCAGCAGTAAGGCGGGAGGTGGCAATGAGCAGTTCTTC